The rows below give T cell receptor beta chains drawn from one sample of a study of cytomegalovirus exposure and HLA in healthy donors. Assay: immunoSEQ multiplex PCR; the TCRdb copy retains only in-frame clones and omits some. The table includes tens of thousands of clones, approximately 63% detected once. Sequenced sample: PBMCs. These receptors were obtained from a woman in her 30s in good health and CMV-seronegative. The CDR3 runs from the conserved cysteine through the conserved F or W. A D gene is named only where the DNA matches it firmly. For some rows the clone size is stated as once, few or many, or as a class when expanded; others skip it.

V: TRBV25-1; J: TRBJ1-1; size: few; D: -; CDR3: CASSRRGSSTEAFF; DNA: TGTGCCAGCAGTCGGAGGGGCAGCTCCACTGAAGCTTTCTTT
V: TRBV15; J: TRBJ1-1; size: -; D: -; CDR3: CATKLETGNTEAFF; DNA: TGTGCCACCAAGCTAGAGACAGGGAACACTGAAGCTTTCTTT
V: TRBV5-1; J: TRBJ2-4; size: -; D: TRBD1; CDR3: CASSPRDRGPLAKNIQYF; DNA: TGCGCCAGCAGCCCCCGGGACAGGGGGCCGCTAGCCAAAAACATTCAGTACTTC
V: TRBV5-4; J: TRBJ1-3; size: once; D: TRBD1; CDR3: CASSLGGTGAGNTIYF; DNA: TGTGCCAGCAGCTTGGGGGGGACAGGGGCTGGAAACACCATATATTTT
V: TRBV5-6; J: TRBJ1-1; size: -; D: TRBD1; CDR3: CASSSQGLNTEAFF; DNA: TGTGCCAGCAGCTCACAGGGGTTGAACACTGAAGCTTTCTTT
V: TRBV10-3; J: TRBJ2-1; size: -; D: TRBD2; CDR3: CAISARTSEDEQFF; DNA: TGTGCCATCAGTGCCCGGACTAGTGAGGATGAGCAGTTCTTC
V: TRBV9; J: TRBJ2-1; size: -; D: -; CDR3: CACAPEVGWNEQFF; DNA: TGTGCCTGCGCTCCGGAGGTAGGTTGGAATGAGCAGTTCTTC
V: TRBV2; J: TRBJ1-1; size: -; D: TRBD1; CDR3: CASRGDRTRTEAFF; DNA: TGTGCCAGCAGGGGGGACAGAACGAGGACTGAAGCTTTCTTT
V: TRBV30; J: TRBJ1-6; size: -; D: -; CDR3: CAWTVGQYNSPLHF; DNA: TGTGCCTGGACCGTGGGGCAGTATAATTCACCCCTCCACTTT
V: TRBV19; J: TRBJ2-7; size: -; D: TRBD2; CDR3: CASSTLAGGSYEQYF; DNA: TGTGCCAGTAGTACCCTAGCGGGGGGTTCCTACGAGCAGTACTTC
V: TRBV4-1; J: TRBJ1-1; size: -; D: -; CDR3: CASSRDTRSQAFF; DNA: TGCGCCAGCAGCCGAGATACCAGGTCCCAAGCTTTCTTT
V: TRBV29-1; J: TRBJ2-7; size: few; D: TRBD2; CDR3: CSVFGGGVDNEQYF; DNA: TGCAGCGTCTTCGGGGGAGGGGTTGACAACGAGCAGTACTTC
V: TRBV7-3; J: TRBJ2-7; size: -; D: -; CDR3: CASSLSPIAARPLEEQYF; DNA: TGTGCCAGCAGCTTATCGCCGATAGCGGCTAGACCACTTGAGGAGCAGTACTTC
V: TRBV2; J: TRBJ2-1; size: -; D: TRBD2; CDR3: CASSVLAGGYNEQFF; DNA: TGTGCCAGCAGTGTGTTAGCGGGGGGATACAATGAGCAGTTCTTC
V: TRBV7-9; J: TRBJ1-2; size: -; D: -; CDR3: CASSLSGVGGYTF; DNA: TGTGCCAGCAGCTTATCAGGGGTCGGCGGCTACACCTTC
V: TRBV5-1; J: TRBJ1-1; size: -; D: TRBD1; CDR3: CASSADRGTEAFF; DNA: TGCGCCAGCAGCGCTGACAGGGGGACTGAAGCTTTCTTT
V: TRBV28; J: TRBJ1-1; size: -; D: -; CDR3: CASSLPQRNTEAFF; DNA: TGTGCCAGCAGTCTCCCACAGAGGAACACTGAAGCTTTCTTT
V: TRBV4-2; J: TRBJ2-1; size: -; D: -; CDR3: CASSQGGLNNEQFF; DNA: TGTGCCAGCAGCCAGGGAGGACTTAACAATGAGCAGTTCTTC
V: TRBV5-1; J: TRBJ1-2; size: -; D: -; CDR3: CASRTAPDLNYGYTF; DNA: TGCGCCAGCAGGACAGCTCCAGACCTAAACTATGGCTACACCTTC
V: TRBV6-5; J: TRBJ2-3; size: -; D: -; CDR3: CASRRSLARADTQYF; DNA: TGTGCCAGCAGGCGGTCTCTAGCGAGGGCAGATACGCAGTATTTT
V: TRBV6-1; J: TRBJ1-2; size: -; D: TRBD1; CDR3: CASSELGQRVSHGYTF; DNA: TGTGCCAGCAGTGAATTGGGACAGAGGGTAAGTCATGGCTACACCTTC
V: TRBV27; J: TRBJ2-7; size: -; D: -; CDR3: CASSLYPREPRQYF; DNA: TGTGCCAGCAGTTTATACCCCCGGGAGCCTAGGCAGTACTTC
V: TRBV5-1; J: TRBJ1-1; size: -; D: -; CDR3: CASSLSNLNTEAFF; DNA: TGCGCCAGCAGCTTGTCTAACTTGAACACTGAAGCTTTCTTT
V: TRBV9; J: TRBJ2-2; size: -; D: TRBD1; CDR3: CASSVAGTGQIGELFF; DNA: TGTGCCAGCAGCGTAGCAGGGACAGGGCAGATCGGGGAGCTGTTTTTT